This T cell receptor beta chain appears in the sequencing data of a study of regulatory T cells in long-lasting Graves disease. Germline CDR1 reads LGHDT; CDR2 reads YNNKEL (reference sequence). The V gene lost 0 bases and the J gene lost 7 bases, with 6 bases spanning the gap. The CDR3 extends over 12 amino acids. The study, taken as a whole, reports: Thyroid tissue went unstudied; only peripheral blood was examined. Persistent disease was characterized by preferential usage of TRBV28, TRBJ1-2 and TRBJ2-5.

Many counts were recorded for this clonotype. Antigen specificity is unknown. Documented time point: newly diagnosed GD, antithyroid drugs for less than 3 months. Extracted PBMC RNA gave rise to the TCR library. Per American Thyroid Association guidelines, Graves' disease was diagnosed. Each patient gave 7 to 10 milliliters of EDTA-anticoagulated peripheral blood. Libraries of TCR beta came from iRepertoire HTBI primers plus Arm-PCR of CDR3 regions. TCRdb used MiXCR to reprocess the multiplex PCR reads, holding one entry per CDR3 protein. The sample includes 400,000 to 500,000 distinct CDR3 sequences, roughly 15% of them seen just once. These data were also reused for a study on T cells in Graves' hyperthyroidism and ophthalmopathy.

The sample consisted of peripheral blood mononuclear cells (PBMCs), taken at new diagnosis, from a patient treated with antithyroid drugs. The V gene is TRBV3-1, the J gene TRBJ1-2; D gene ambiguous. This TCR was sampled from a woman under 40 with Graves disease. The CDR3 is CASSQDIRGYTF. The CDR3 region has the DNA TGTGCCAGCAGCCAAGATATCCGTGGCTACACCTTC.